The 14 T cell receptor beta chains in this list originate from one sample, sequenced in a study of T cell repertoires in cytomegalovirus infection. These receptors' antigens are unknown. MiXCR, applied by TCRdb to the reads, yields one record per CDR3 protein. This sample carries hundreds of thousands of distinct CDR3 sequences, roughly 28% of them seen once, and the ten largest clones take 20%. Sequenced here: cultured PBMCs, sampled from culture after CMV antigen stimulation. The source of these receptors is a human donor in good health (CMV status not recorded). Some clones in this sample may be carry-over from other donors' samples.

This clonotype was detected a few times. One junction end does not reproduce the germline sequence, and a read error may be involved. The chain is built from TRBV7-7 and TRBJ2-7, with D maybe TRBD1 (6 bases). The CDR3 consists of 13 residues. Germline CDR1 is SSHAT and CDR2 is FNYEAQ (reference sequence). CDR3 in amino acids: CASSLNREGEQYF. In DNA form, the CDR3 reads TGTGCTAGCAGCTTAAACAGGGAAGGGGAGCAGTACTTC.

J is TRBJ2-1 and V is TRBV28, with unresolved D. Trimming took off 1 base at V and 9 bases at J, with 16 bases between the two ends. This CDR3 has 15 amino acids. Germline V gene lookup returns CDR1 MDHEN and CDR2 SYDVKM. Here the CDR3 DNA reads TGTGCCAGCAGTTTATCCCGCCGGTTGGAGATTGAGCAGTTCTTC. Residues: CASSLSRRLEIEQFF.

This clonotype was seen a few times. The genes are TRBV11-2 and TRBJ2-5; tentatively, D is TRBD2 (6 bases). Germline V gives CDR1 SGHAT, CDR2 FQNNGV. The germline V and J ends were trimmed by 1 base and 4 bases, with 10 bases remaining between them. This CDR3 spans 14 amino acids. This CDR3 is CASSLGLGGETQYF. The DNA of the CDR3 is TGTGCCAGCAGCTTAGGACTGGGGGGAGAGACCCAGTACTTC.

The chain uses TRBV5-6 and TRBJ1-4, with D perhaps TRBD1 (6 bases). Trimming shortened V by 1 base and J by 7 bases, and 11 bases separated the two germline ends. Germline assignment: CDR1 SGHDT and CDR2 YYEEEE. The CDR3 is 14 residues long. For the CDR3, the DNA is TGTGCCAGCAGCTTGCAGGGGTTGAGTGAAAAACTGTTTTTT. It encodes CASSLQGLSEKLFF.

This clonotype was picked up a small number of times. This CDR3 reads CASSEAVVGAMSSGNTIYF. CDR3 in DNA: TGTGCCAGCAGTGAAGCGGTGGTGGGGGCTATGAGCTCTGGAAACACCATATATTTT. The chain links TRBV2 to TRBJ1-3, with D possibly TRBD1 on 6 matching bases. The length of the CDR3 is 19 residues. Germline assignment: CDR1 SNHLY and CDR2 FYNNEI. V gave up 0 bases and J gave up 0 bases, with 18 bases separating them.

The chain recombines TRBV10-3 with TRBJ2-5; no firm D call. The germline CDR1 and CDR2 sequences are ENHRY and SYGVKD. Trimming cost V 3 bases and J 2 bases, with 7 bases left between them. CDR3 length equals 13 residues. CDR3 sequence reads: CAISDNRQETQYF. CDR3 DNA: TGTGCCATCAGTGATAACAGACAAGAGACCCAGTACTTC.

This clonotype turned up a few times. The chain is built from TRBV27 and TRBJ2-4, with 11 bases identical to TRBD1. This CDR3 spans 15 amino acids. Germline V CDR1 and CDR2: MNHEY, SMNVEV (reference sequence). V gave up 5 bases and J gave up 9 bases; unmatched junction bases: 9. This CDR3 is CASSRKDRGHGIQYF. The CDR3 DNA follows: TGTGCCAGCAGTCGAAAGGACAGGGGGCATGGCATTCAGTACTTC.

This clonotype was recorded at least ten times. The V and J genes are TRBV15 and TRBJ2-1; D unclear. This CDR3 region has 16 residues. In germline, CDR1 is LNHNV, CDR2 YYDKDF (reference sequence). V was clipped by 2 bases and J by 3 bases, with 14 bases between them. The chain's CDR3 is CATSRPYYSGYNEQFF. The DNA of the CDR3 is TGTGCCACCAGCAGACCCTACTATTCGGGCTACAATGAGCAGTTCTTC.

CDR3 sequence (DNA): TGCAGCGTTGATGGGTGGGACACTGAAGCTTTCTTT. Amino acid sequence: CSVDGWDTEAFF. The V call is TRBV29-1, the J call TRBJ1-1; D is unresolved. The CDR3 totals 12 residues. Per the germline V gene, CDR1 is SQVTM and CDR2 is ANQGSEA. Trimming stripped 3 bases from V and 3 bases from J, with 8 bases between.

The chain carries TRBV12-3 or TRBV12-4 and TRBJ1-3; 7 nucleotides match TRBD1. V lost 3 bases to trimming and J lost 2 bases; unmatched junction nucleotides: 7. The CDR3 is 16 residues long. The CDR3 is CASSFGADRAGNTIYF. As DNA, the CDR3 is TGTGCCAGCAGTTTCGGGGCCGACAGGGCTGGAAACACCATATATTTT.

The chain combines TRBV4-1 with TRBJ2-7; no reliable D call. Germline V gene lookup returns CDR1 MGHRA and CDR2 YSYEKL. The CDR3 has 11 amino acids. V shed 3 bases and J shed 6 bases, with 6 bases lying between them. Here the CDR3 reads CASSHRSEQYF. In DNA form, the CDR3 reads TGCGCCAGCAGCCACAGGAGCGAGCAGTACTTC.

This clonotype appeared many times. The chain has TRBV5-5 and TRBJ1-5; the match to TRBD1 covers 9 bases. The CDR3 totals 16 residues. Germline values: CDR1 SGHKS, CDR2 YYEKEE (reference sequence). Trimming at V came to 1 base and at J to 6 bases, leaving 8 bases not matched to a gene. The CDR3 bases are TGTGCCAGCAGCTTGCAGGGACAGGGCGGGGGTCAGCCCCAGCATTTT. The encoded protein is CASSLQGQGGGQPQHF.

This sequence joins TRBV3-1 and TRBJ2-5, with TRBD1 matching over 12 bases. The CDR3 totals 17 residues. With V trimmed by 3 bases and J by 7 bases, 12 bases remained unmatched. CDR1 LGHDT and CDR2 YNNKEL come from the germline V gene (reference sequence). CDR3 in DNA: TGTGCCAGCAGCCATGGCTGGGGGACAGGGGGCGCCGGGACCCAGTACTTC. It yields the protein CASSHGWGTGGAGTQYF.

The chain combines TRBV7-4 with TRBJ2-1; D gene uncertain. V was shortened by 2 bases and J by 4 bases, with 9 bases between the two germline ends. The germline V gene has CDR1 SGHVT and CDR2 SQSDAQ. This CDR3 contains 14 residues. The CDR3 sequence is CASSLLPEYNEQFF. CDR3 sequence (DNA): TGTGCCAGCAGCTTACTTCCAGAGTACAATGAGCAGTTCTTC.